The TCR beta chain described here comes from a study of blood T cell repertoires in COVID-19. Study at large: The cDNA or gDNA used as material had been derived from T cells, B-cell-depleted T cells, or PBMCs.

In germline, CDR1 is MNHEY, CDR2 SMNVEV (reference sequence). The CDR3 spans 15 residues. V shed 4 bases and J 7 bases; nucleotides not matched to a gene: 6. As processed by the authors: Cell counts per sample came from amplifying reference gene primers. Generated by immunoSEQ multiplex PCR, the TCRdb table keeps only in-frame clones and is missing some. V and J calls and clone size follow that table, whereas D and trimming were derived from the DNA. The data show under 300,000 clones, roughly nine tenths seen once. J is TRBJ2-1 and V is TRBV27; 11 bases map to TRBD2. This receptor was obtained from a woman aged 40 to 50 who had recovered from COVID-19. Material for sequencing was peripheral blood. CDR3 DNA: TGTGCCAGCAGTTCGATAGCGGGAGGGTATAATGAGCAGTTCTTC. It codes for CASSSIAGGYNEQFF.